This TCR beta chain was retrieved from a study of memory CD4+ T cells and cytomegalovirus serostatus. Germline-derived CDR1 and CDR2 are KGHSH and LQKENI. The CDR3 has 13 residues. V lost 5 bases and J 5 bases, leaving 12 bases between the germline ends. Single viable CD3+CD4+CD8-CD45RO+ cells were sorted as the memory CD4+ T cells. Clones were read by immunoSEQ multiplex PCR, and TCRdb kept only the in-frame ones, dropping some. The sample records about 25,000 clones, around 80% being singletons. J is TRBJ1-1 and V is TRBV18; D may be TRBD1 (6 bases). The sequence came from an adult in good health and CMV-seronegative. Sample: memory CD4+ T cells from blood. Written as DNA, the CDR3 is TGTGCCAGCTCAATTAAAGGGGGAACTGAAGCTTTCTTT. This encodes CASSIKGGTEAFF.